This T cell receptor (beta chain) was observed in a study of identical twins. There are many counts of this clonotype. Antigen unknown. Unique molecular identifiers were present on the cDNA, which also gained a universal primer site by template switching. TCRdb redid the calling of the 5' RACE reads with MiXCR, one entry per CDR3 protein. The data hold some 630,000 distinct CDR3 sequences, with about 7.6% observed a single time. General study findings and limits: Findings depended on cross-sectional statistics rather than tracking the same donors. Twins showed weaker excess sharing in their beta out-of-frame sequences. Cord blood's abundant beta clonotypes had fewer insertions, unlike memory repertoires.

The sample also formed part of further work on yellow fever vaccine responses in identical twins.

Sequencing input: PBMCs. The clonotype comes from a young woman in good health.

The CDR3 reads CAISESFPPDTQYF. The CDR3 DNA follows: TGTGCCATCAGTGAGAGTTTCCCACCAGATACGCAGTATTTT. The rearrangement links TRBV10-3 to TRBJ2-3; no definite D call. The V end was cut by 2 bases, the J end by 4 bases, with 10 bases between. The CDR3 is 14 residues long. CDR1 and CDR2 (germline): ENHRY, SYGVKD.